Presented here are 10 T cell receptor beta chains from one specimen sequenced in a study of beta chain features in type 1 diabetes. Study-wide results and caveats: Shorter TCRB CDR3s, moderately but significantly so, marked every one of the four CD4+ subsets in Type 1 diabetes patients.

The entirety of the isolated RNA underwent reverse transcription, so expressed TCRB transcripts were sequenced. TCRdb's table, derived via immunoSEQ multiplex PCR, lists solely in-frame clones and lacks some. The sample holds some 350,000 clones; around an eighth are singletons and the top ten take 0.015%. The antigens of these receptors remain unknown. Sequencing was carried out using naive CD4+ T cells from blood. These receptors were obtained from a woman aged 18-29 years with type 1 diabetes.

This clone was observed a few times. The V and J genes are TRBV6-6 and TRBJ2-7; D perhaps matches TRBD1 (6 bases). There are 13 residues in the CDR3. V lost 10 bases to trimming and J lost 1 base, with 14 bases between them. Germline V gene lookup returns CDR1 MNHNY and CDR2 SVGAGI (reference sequence). This chain's CDR3 is CATSRDTSYEQYF. CDR3 DNA sequence: TGTGCCACCTCCCGGGACACATCCTACGAGCAGTACTTC.

This clone has a handful of counts. The chain uses TRBV29-1 and TRBJ1-5; D might be TRBD1 (6 bases). V was trimmed by 6 bases and J by 8 bases, leaving 20 bases between them. Germline values: CDR1 SQVTM, CDR2 ANQGSEA. CDR3 length equals 14 residues. Here the CDR3 reads CSVRQGILGEPQHF. The CDR3, as DNA: TGCAGCGTCCGGCAGGGGATCCTAGGGGAGCCCCAGCATTTT.

A few counts support this clone. The chain couples TRBV6-1 to TRBJ1-1; 7 bases are a match to TRBD1. From germline, CDR1 is MNHNS and CDR2 SASEGT. The CDR3 sequence is 13 residues long. V trimming: 2 bases; J trimming: 12 bases; junction bases outside the gene matches: 9. Here the CDR3 DNA reads TGTGCCAGCAGTGAAAGCCGAGACAGGGTGCCTTTCTTT. It specifies CASSESRDRVPFF.

CDR3 nucleotides: TGTGCCTGGAGCGGACTAGCGGGAGGGGAGGAGACCCAGTACTTC. Amino acid sequence: CAWSGLAGGEETQYF. This chain joins TRBV30 and TRBJ2-5; 15 bases are a match to TRBD2. Germline CDR1 is GTSNPN and CDR2 is SVGIG (reference sequence). The CDR3 has 15 amino acids. V was pared by 3 bases and J by 5 bases, with 4 bases of the junction left unmatched.

This chain joins TRBV9 and TRBJ2-1; 7 bases align to TRBD2. The length of the CDR3 is 16 residues. Germline V gene lookup returns CDR1 SGDLS and CDR2 YYNGEE. The trim removed 0 bases at V and 7 bases at J, leaving 10 bases unmatched. This chain's CDR3 is CASSVDGGRSGNEQFF. The CDR3 nucleotides are TGTGCCAGCAGCGTAGACGGCGGGAGATCGGGTAATGAGCAGTTCTTC. Combining the CDR3 with reference TRBV9 and TRBJ2-1 gives the whole variable domain DSGVTQTPKHLITATGQRVTLRCSPRSGDLSVYWYQQSLDQGLQFLIQYYNGEERAKGNILERFSAQQFPDLHSELNLSSLELGDSALYFCASSVDGGRSGNEQFFGPGTRLTVL.

This clone was picked up a small number of times. The gene calls are TRBV11-2 and TRBJ2-7, with 10 bases identical to TRBD2. The CDR3 spans 15 residues. The germline CDR1 and CDR2 sequences are SGHAT and FQNNGV. The V gene end was trimmed by 6 bases and the J gene end by 2 bases; junction bases not matched to a gene: 7. For the CDR3, the DNA is TGTGCCAGCAGACGGAGCGGGAGGGTGACCTACGAGCAGTACTTC. Its protein product is CASRRSGRVTYEQYF. The full variable domain, its missing parts supplied by reference TRBV11-2 and TRBJ2-7, is EAGVAQSPRYKIIEKRQSVAFWCNPISGHATLYWYQQILGQGPKLLIQFQNNGVVDDSQLPKDRFSAERLKGVDSTLKIQPAKLEDSAVYLCASRRSGRVTYEQYFGPGTRLTVT.

This chain joins TRBV11-3 and TRBJ2-5; D gene unclear. This CDR3 has 13 residues. Germline CDR1 and CDR2: SGHNT and YENEEA. Trimming removed 5 bases from V and 4 bases from J, with 11 bases in between. The CDR3 is CASSTLIGETQYF. For the CDR3, the DNA is TGTGCCAGCAGCACTCTCATTGGAGAGACCCAGTACTTC.

The CDR3 DNA reads TGCAGCGTCCGGACAGGGGAGAGTAATCAGCCCCAGCATTTT. This gives the protein CSVRTGESNQPQHF. The rearrangement uses TRBV29-1 and TRBJ1-5; TRBD1 aligns across 9 bases. The CDR3 runs 14 residues. The V and J ends lost 6 bases and 4 bases, in that order; junction bases with no gene match: 7. Germline V gene data show CDR1 as SQVTM and CDR2 as ANQGSEA.

The table lists this clone with a few counts. The chain employs TRBV5-4 and TRBJ2-2; tentative D call: TRBD2 (5 bases). V lost 4 bases and J lost 1, with 11 bases in between. The CDR3 runs to 15 residues. The germline gives CDR1 SGHNT, CDR2 YYREEE (reference sequence). In DNA form, the CDR3 reads TGTGCCAGCAGCCCTGAGGGCCGGAACACCGGGGAGCTGTTTTTT. Amino acids: CASSPEGRNTGELFF.

V usage is TRBV30 and J usage is TRBJ1-2; D perhaps matches TRBD1 (6 bases). Deletions cut 0 bases from V and 5 bases from J, with 16 bases between. The germline CDR1 and CDR2 sequences are GTSNPN and SVGIG (reference sequence). The CDR3 has 15 amino acids. CDR3 loop: CAWSVRLRGAYGYTF. Here the CDR3 DNA reads TGTGCCTGGAGTGTAAGGCTCAGGGGAGCGTATGGCTACACCTTC.